This record concerns one T cell receptor beta chain sequence. Its antigen is unidentified. These data come from a study of cytomegalovirus exposure and HLA in healthy donors. Study results and caveats: Equally common other TCR beta chains were less clonally expanded than HLA-associated ones, a later analysis found. It was likely that a cluster of highly shared sequence variants was a sequencing artifact. Being productive about 90% or about 30% of the time was typical of most TCR beta V segments in an earlier analysis.

Germline CDR1 is LGHNT and CDR2 is FRNRAP. With 4 bases clipped from V and 7 bases from J, the junction kept 9 bases outside the gene matches. CDR3 length equals 16 residues. The PCR had 60 Vbeta and 13 Jbeta primers. As processed by the authors: As a later analysis found, there were 82 million or so unique TCR beta chains, of which approximately 10 million were shared. Here immunoSEQ multiplex PCR was the method, and the copy in TCRdb shows in-frame clones only, minus some. V and J calls and clone size follow that table, whereas D and trimming were derived from the DNA. Its table lists roughly 51,000 clones.

The sample taken for sequencing was PBMCs. The chain has TRBV12-5 and TRBJ2-1, with 11 nucleotides matching TRBD2. The sequence was collected from a male donor in good health and CMV-seropositive. The CDR3 spells CASGSSVLAGDNEQFF. The CDR3 DNA reads TGTGCTAGTGGTTCTTCAGTACTAGCGGGGGATAATGAGCAGTTCTTC.